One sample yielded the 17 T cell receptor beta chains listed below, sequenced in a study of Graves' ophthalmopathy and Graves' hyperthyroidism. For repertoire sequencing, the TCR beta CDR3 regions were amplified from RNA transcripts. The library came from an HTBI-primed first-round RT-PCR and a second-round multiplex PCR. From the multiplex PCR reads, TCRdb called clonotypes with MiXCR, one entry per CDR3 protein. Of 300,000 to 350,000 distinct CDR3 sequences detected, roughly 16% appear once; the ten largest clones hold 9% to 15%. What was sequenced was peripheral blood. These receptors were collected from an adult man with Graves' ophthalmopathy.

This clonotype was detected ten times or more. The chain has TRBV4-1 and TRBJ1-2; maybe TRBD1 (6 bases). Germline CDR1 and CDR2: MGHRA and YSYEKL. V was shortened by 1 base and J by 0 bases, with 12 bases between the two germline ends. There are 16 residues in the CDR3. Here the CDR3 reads CASSQGLRTANYGYTF. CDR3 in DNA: TGCGCCAGCAGCCAAGGGTTGCGGACAGCTAACTATGGCTACACCTTC.

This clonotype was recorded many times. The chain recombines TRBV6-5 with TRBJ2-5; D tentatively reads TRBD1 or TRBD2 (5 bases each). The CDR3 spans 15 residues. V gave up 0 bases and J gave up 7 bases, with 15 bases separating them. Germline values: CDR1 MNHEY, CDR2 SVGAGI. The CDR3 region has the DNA TGTGCCAGCAGTTACTCGCGGCAGGGAGATGGGACCCAGTACTTC. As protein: CASSYSRQGDGTQYF.

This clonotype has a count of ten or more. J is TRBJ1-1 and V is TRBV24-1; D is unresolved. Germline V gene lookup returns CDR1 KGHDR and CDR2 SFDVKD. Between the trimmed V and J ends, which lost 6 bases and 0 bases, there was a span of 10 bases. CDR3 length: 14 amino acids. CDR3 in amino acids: CATSSEEMNTEAFF. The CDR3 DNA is TGTGCCACCAGTTCTGAGGAAATGAACACTGAAGCTTTCTTT.

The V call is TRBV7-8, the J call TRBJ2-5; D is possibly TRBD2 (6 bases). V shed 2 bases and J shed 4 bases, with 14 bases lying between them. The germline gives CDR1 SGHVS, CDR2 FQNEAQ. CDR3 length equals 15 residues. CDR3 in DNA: TGTGCCAGCAGCTTAATTTGGGGAGCGGGAGAGACCCAGTACTTC. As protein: CASSLIWGAGETQYF.

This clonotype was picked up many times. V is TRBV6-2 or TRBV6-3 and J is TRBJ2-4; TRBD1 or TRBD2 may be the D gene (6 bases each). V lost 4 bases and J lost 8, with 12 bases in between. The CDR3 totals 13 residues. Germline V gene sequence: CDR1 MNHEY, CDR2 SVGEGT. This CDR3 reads CASSWGAEHIQYF. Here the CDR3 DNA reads TGTGCCAGCAGTTGGGGGGCAGAACACATTCAGTACTTC.

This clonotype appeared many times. The CDR3: CASRYGVGTEAFF. CDR3 in DNA: TGTGCCAGCAGATATGGGGTTGGAACTGAAGCTTTCTTT. The chain uses TRBV12-3 or TRBV12-4 and TRBJ1-1; D is ambiguous. The CDR3 covers 13 residues. V was clipped by 6 bases and J by 5 bases, with 13 bases between them.

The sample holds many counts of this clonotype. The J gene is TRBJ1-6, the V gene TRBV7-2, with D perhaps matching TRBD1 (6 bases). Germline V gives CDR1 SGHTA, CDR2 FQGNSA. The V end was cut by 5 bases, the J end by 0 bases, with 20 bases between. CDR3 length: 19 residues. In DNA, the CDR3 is TGTGCCAGCAGCCCCAGGGGAGGTCTCTTGAGCTCCTATAATTCACCCCTCCACTTT. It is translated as CASSPRGGLLSSYNSPLHF.

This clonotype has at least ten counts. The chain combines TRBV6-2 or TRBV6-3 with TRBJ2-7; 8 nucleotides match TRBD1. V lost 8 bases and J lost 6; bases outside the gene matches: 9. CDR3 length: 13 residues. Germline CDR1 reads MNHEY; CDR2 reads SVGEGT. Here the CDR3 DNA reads TGTGCCAGCGGGTGGACAGGGTCGAGCGAGCAGTACTTC. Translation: CASGWTGSSEQYF.

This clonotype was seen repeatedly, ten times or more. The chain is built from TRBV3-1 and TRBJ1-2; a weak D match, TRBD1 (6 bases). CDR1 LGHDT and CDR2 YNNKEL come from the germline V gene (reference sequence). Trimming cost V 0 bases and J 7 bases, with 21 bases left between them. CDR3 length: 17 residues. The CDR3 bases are TGTGCCAGCAGCCAAGACTCGGACAGCCAAACCTGGAGTGGCTACACCTTC. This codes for CASSQDSDSQTWSGYTF. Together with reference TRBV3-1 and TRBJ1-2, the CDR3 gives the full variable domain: DTAVSQTPKYLVTQMGNDKSIKCEQNLGHDTMYWYKQDSKKFLKIMFSYNNKELIINETVPNRFSPKSPDKAHLNLHINSLELGDSAVYFCASSQDSDSQTWSGYTFGSGTRLTVV.

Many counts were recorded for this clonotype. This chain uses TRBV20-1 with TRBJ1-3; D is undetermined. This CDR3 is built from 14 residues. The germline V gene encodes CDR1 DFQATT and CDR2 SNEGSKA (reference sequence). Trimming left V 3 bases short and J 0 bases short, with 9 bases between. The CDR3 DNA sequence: TGCAGTGCTAGGGAAAGGAGCTCTGGAAACACCATATATTTT. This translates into CSARERSSGNTIYF.

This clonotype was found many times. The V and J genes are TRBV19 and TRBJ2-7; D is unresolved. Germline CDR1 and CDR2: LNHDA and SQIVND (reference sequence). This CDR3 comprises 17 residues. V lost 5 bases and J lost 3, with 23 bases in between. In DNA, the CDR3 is TGTGCCAGTAGTCGGAAGTCGGCTACCACTACGGACTACGAGCAGTACTTC. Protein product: CASSRKSATTTDYEQYF.

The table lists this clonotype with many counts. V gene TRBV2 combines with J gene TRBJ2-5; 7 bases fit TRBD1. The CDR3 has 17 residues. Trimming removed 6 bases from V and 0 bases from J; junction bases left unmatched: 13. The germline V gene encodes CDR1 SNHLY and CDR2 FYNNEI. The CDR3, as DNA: TGTGCCAGCAGCACCGACTTCGGGACAGCGTACCAAGAGACCCAGTACTTC. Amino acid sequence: CASSTDFGTAYQETQYF.

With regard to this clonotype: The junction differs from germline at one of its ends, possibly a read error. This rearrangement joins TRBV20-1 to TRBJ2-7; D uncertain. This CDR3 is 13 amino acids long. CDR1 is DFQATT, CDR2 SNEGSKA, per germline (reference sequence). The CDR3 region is CSAIGSISCEQYF. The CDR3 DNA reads TGCAGTGCAATAGGGTCGATCTCCTGCGAGCAGTACTTC.

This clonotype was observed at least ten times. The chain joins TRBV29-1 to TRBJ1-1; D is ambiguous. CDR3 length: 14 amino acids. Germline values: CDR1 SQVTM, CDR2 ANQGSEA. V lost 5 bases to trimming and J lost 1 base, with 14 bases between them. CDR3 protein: CSVPEPPANTEAFF. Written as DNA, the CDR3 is TGCAGCGTTCCCGAGCCTCCAGCGAACACTGAAGCTTTCTTT. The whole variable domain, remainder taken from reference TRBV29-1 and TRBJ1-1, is SAVISQKPSRDICQRGTSLTIQCQVDSQVTMMFWYRQQPGQSLTLIATANQGSEATYESGFVIDKFPISRPNLTFSTLTVSNMSPEDSSIYLCSVPEPPANTEAFFGQGTRLTVV.

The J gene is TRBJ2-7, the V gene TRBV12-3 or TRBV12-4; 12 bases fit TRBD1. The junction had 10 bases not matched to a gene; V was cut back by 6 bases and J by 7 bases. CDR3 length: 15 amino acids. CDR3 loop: CASSQLGTGGEEQYF. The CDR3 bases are TGTGCCAGCAGCCAACTGGGGACAGGGGGCGAGGAGCAGTACTTC.

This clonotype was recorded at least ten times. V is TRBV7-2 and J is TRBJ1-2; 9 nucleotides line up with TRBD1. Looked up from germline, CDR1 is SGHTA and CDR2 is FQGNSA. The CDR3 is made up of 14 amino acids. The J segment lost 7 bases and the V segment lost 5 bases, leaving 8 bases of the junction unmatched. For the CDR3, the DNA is TGTGCCAGCAGCCCGGGACAGGGTGGTGGTGGCTACACCTTC. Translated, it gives CASSPGQGGGGYTF. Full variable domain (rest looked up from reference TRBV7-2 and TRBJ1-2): GAGVSQSPSNKVTEKGKDVELRCDPISGHTALYWYRQSLGQGLEFLIYFQGNSAPDKSGLPSDRFSAERTGGSVSTLTIQRTQQEDSAVYLCASSPGQGGGGYTFGSGTRLTVV.

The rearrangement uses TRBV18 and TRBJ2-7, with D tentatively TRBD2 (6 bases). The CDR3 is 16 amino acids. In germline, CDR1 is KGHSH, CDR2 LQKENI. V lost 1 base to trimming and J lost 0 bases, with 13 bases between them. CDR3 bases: TGTGCCAGCTCACCACTTAGCGGAACTAGCTCCTACGAGCAGTACTTC. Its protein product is CASSPLSGTSSYEQYF.